This TCR beta chain was sequenced during a study of regulatory T cells in long-lasting Graves disease. The sample's time point: newly diagnosed GD, antithyroid drugs for less than 3 months. Extracted RNA from PBMCs served as the source of the TCR library. Patients met American Thyroid Association criteria for Graves' disease. This clonotype was seen ten or more times. iRepertoire HTBI primers and Arm-PCR of CDR3 regions built TCR beta libraries. Using its own MiXCR run on the multiplex PCR reads, TCRdb lists one record per CDR3 protein. The sample includes a few hundred thousand distinct CDR3 sequences, 12% of them seen just once. Germline CDR1 is KGHSH and CDR2 is LQKENI. The V end was cut by 1 base, the J end by 6 bases, with 9 bases between. The CDR3 runs 13 residues. These data also featured in a second study, about T cells in Graves' hyperthyroidism and ophthalmopathy. Per that study: Each diagnosis was grounded in clinical symptoms, serum thyroxine and TRAb, thyroid ultrasound, and orbital computed tomography. Also found in blood were most expanded thyroid clonotypes above 0.001.

The sequence derives from a woman aged 18-35 years with Graves disease. This sequence joins TRBV18 and TRBJ1-1, with no clear D. Sequenced here: peripheral blood mononuclear cells (PBMCs), sampled at new diagnosis, from a patient treated with antithyroid drugs. CDR3 residues: CASSPLVVAEAFF. The CDR3, as DNA: TGTGCCAGCTCACCACTGGTGGTGGCTGAAGCTTTCTTT.